This TCR beta chain appears in the sequencing data of a study of shared clonotypes between healthy human individuals. Study results and limitations: Sequencing depth was expected to affect clonotype sharing among donors.

The protocol was immunoSEQ multiplex PCR, while the TCRdb copy is restricted to in-frame clones and leaves out a portion. The sample lists 660,000 or so clones, about 96% occurring once. The germline V and J ends were trimmed by 6 bases and 0 bases, with 12 bases remaining between them. Looked up from germline, CDR1 is MDHEN and CDR2 is SYDVKM. The CDR3 length is 15 residues. Naive CD8 cells were CD45RO-negative, positively selected for CCR7, excluding terminally differentiated effector memory CD45RA+ cells. Notes on this clone: Its antigen is not identified.

The rearrangement links TRBV28 to TRBJ1-5; D perhaps matches TRBD1 (5 bases). The specimen was naive CD8+ T cells sorted from blood. The sequence came from a woman in her twenties or thirties in good health. CDR3 bases: TGTGCCAGCAGAAACCGGGACGGTAGCAATCAGCCCCAGCATTTT. Translating it yields CASRNRDGSNQPQHF.